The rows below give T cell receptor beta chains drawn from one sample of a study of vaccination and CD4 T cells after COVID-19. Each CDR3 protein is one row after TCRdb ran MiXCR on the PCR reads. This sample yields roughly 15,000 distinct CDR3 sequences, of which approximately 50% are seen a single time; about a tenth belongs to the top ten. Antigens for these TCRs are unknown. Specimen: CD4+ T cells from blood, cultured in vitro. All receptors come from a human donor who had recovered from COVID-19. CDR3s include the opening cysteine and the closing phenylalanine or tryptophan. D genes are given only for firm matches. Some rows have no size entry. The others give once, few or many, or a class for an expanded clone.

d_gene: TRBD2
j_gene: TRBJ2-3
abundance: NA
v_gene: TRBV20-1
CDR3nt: TGCAGTGCTACACTAGCGGGGGGGAGCACAGATACGCAGTATTTT
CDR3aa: CSATLAGGSTDTQYF

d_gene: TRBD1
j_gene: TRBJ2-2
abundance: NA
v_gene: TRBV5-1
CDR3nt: TGCGCCAGCAGCCTGACAGGGGGCCGACCCGGGGAGCTGTTTTTT
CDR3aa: CASSLTGGRPGELFF

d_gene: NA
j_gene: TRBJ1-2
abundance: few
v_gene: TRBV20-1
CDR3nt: TGCAGTGCTCCTTTAAACCCGGGGCACTATGGCTACACCTTC
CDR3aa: CSAPLNPGHYGYTF

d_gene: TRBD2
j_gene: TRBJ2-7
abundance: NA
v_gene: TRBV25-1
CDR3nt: TGTGCCAGCAGTGACCAGCGGGAGGTCTACGAGCAGTACTTC
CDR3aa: CASSDQREVYEQYF

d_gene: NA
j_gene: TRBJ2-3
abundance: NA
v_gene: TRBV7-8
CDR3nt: TGTGCCAGCAGCGTGGTCGTGGATACGCAGTATTTT
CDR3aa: CASSVVVDTQYF

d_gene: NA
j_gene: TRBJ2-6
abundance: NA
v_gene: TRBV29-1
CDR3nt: TGCAGCGTTGTTGGGGTCTCCTCTGGGGCCAACGTCCTGACTTTC
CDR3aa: CSVVGVSSGANVLTF

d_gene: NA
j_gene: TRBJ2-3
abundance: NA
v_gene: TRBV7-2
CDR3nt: TGTGCCAGCAGCTTAGCCAGGAGCGATACGCAGTATTTT
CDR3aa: CASSLARSDTQYF

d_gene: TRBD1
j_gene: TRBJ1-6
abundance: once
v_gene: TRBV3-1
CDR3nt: TGTGCCAGCAGCCGCGGGACAGGGGGTGATTCACCCCTCCACTTT
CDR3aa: CASSRGTGGDSPLHF

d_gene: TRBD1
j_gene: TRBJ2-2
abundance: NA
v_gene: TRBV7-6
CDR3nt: TGTGCCAGCAGCTTTAATCCGGGACAGGCTCTGAACACCGGGGAGCTGTTTTTT
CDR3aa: CASSFNPGQALNTGELFF

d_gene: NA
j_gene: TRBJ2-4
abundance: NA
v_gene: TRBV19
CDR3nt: TGTGCCAGTAAGGTCGAGAATCGGAACATTCAGTACTTC
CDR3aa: CASKVENRNIQYF

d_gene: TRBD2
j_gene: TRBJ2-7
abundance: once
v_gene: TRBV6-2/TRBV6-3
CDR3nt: TGTGCCAGCACCGACTCTAGCGGGAGTATCCACGAGCAGTACTTC
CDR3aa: CASTDSSGSIHEQYF

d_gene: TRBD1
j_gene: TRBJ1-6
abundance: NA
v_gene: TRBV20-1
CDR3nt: TGCAGTGCTAGGGACAGGGACCATTCACCCCTCCACTTT
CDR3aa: CSARDRDHSPLHF

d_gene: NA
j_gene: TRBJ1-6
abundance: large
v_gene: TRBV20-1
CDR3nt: TGCAGTGCTAGATCAGGAAGCTCCTATAATTCACCCCTCCACTTT
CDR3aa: CSARSGSSYNSPLHF

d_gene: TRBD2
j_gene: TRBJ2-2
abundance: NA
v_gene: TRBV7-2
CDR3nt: TGTGCCAGCAGCCAAAGCGGGAGAAGGGCCGGGGAGCTGTTTTTT
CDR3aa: CASSQSGRRAGELFF

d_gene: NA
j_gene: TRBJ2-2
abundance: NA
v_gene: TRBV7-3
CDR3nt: TGTGCCAGCAGCTTAGCGAACGGGGAGCTGTTTTTT
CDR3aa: CASSLANGELFF

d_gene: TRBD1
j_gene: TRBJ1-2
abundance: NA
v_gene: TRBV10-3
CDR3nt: TGTGCCATCAGTGAGCCCGGACAGGGAAAAAATGGCTACACCTTC
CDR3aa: CAISEPGQGKNGYTF

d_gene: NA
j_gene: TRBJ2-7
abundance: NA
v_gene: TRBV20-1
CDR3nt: TGCAGTGCCCCGGTGGAGAATGGCAACGAGCAGTACTTC
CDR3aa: CSAPVENGNEQYF

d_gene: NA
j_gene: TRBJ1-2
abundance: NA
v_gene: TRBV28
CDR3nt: TGTGCCAGCAGTTTAAAGGATGGCTACACCTTC
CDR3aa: CASSLKDGYTF

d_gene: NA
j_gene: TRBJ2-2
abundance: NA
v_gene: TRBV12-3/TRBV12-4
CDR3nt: TGTGCCAGCAGTTTAGCGCAGGGGTTAACCGGGGAGCTGTTTTTT
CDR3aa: CASSLAQGLTGELFF

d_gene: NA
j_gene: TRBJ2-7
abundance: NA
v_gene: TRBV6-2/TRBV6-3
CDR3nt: TGTGCCAGCACACCCTGGAGATCCAAAGCCCTCTACGAGCAGTACTTC
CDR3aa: CASTPWRSKALYEQYF

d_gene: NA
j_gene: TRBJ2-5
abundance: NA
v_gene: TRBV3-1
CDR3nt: TGTGCCAGCAGCCTCGGGTCCTTCCAAGAGACCCAGTACTTC
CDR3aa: CASSLGSFQETQYF

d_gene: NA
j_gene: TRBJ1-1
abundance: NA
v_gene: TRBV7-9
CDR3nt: TGTGCCAGCAGCCCCCTGGGGGGGATGAACACTGAAGCTTTCTTT
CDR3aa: CASSPLGGMNTEAFF

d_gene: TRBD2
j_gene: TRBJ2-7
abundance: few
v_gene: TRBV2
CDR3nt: TGTGCCAGCAGGGGGACTAGCGGGGGCTACGAGCAGTACTTC
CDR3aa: CASRGTSGGYEQYF

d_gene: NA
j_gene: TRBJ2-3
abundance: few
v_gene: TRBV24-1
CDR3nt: TGTGCCACCAGTGATTTGCATGAAGATACGCAGTATTTT
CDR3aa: CATSDLHEDTQYF

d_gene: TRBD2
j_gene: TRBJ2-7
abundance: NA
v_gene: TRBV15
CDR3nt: TGTGCCACCAGCACCCATCCAGGGCGGGGGGTCTACGAGCAGTACTTC
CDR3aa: CATSTHPGRGVYEQYF